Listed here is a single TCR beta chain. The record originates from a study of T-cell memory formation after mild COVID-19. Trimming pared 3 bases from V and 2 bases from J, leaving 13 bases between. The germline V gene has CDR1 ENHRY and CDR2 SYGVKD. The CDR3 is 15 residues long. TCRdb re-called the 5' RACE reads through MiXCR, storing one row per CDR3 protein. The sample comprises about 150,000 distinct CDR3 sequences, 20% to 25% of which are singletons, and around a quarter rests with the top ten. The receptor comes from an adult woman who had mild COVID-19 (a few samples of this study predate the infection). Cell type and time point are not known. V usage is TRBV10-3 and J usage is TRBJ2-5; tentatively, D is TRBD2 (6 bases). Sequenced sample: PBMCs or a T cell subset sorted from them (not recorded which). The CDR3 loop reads CAISEPRDSQETQYF. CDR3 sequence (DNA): TGTGCCATCAGTGAACCCCGGGACTCACAAGAGACCCAGTACTTC.